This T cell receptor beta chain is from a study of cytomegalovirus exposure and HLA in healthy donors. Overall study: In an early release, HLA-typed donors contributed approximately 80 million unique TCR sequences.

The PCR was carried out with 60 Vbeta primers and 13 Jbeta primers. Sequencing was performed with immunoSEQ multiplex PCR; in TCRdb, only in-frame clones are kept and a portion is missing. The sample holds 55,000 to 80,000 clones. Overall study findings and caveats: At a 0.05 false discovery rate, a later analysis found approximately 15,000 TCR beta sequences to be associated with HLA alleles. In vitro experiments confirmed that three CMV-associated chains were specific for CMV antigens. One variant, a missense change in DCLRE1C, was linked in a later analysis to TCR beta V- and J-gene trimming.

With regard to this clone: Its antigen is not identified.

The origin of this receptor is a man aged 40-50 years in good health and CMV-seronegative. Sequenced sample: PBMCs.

CDR3 loop: CAISESKGTSNSPLHF. Written as DNA, the CDR3 is TGTGCCATCAGTGAGTCTAAGGGGACAAGCAATTCACCCCTCCACTTT. The rearrangement joins TRBV10-3 to TRBJ1-6; D is perhaps TRBD1 (6 bases). Trimming took off 0 bases at V and 7 bases at J, with 13 bases between the two ends. Per the germline V gene, CDR1 is ENHRY and CDR2 is SYGVKD. There are 16 residues in the CDR3.